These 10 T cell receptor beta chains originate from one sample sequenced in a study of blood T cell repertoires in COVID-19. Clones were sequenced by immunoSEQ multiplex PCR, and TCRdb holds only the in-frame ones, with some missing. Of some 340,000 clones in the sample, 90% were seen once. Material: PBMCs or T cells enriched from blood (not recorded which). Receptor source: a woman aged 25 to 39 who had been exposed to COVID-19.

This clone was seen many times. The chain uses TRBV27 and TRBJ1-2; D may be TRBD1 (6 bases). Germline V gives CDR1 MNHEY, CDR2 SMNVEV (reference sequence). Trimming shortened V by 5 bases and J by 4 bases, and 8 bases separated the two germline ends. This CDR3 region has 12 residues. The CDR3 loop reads CASSDRTYGYTF. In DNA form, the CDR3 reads TGTGCCAGCAGTGACAGGACCTATGGCTACACCTTC.

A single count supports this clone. For the CDR3, the DNA is TGTGCCAGCAGTTATGGGCTAGCGGAGGGCACCGGGGAGCTGTTTTTT. As protein: CASSYGLAEGTGELFF. V is TRBV6-5 and J is TRBJ2-2, with 7 bases fitting TRBD2. The ends lost 3 bases at V and 4 bases at J; junction bases unmatched: 8. CDR3 size: 16 residues. Germline CDR1 and CDR2: MNHEY and SVGAGI.

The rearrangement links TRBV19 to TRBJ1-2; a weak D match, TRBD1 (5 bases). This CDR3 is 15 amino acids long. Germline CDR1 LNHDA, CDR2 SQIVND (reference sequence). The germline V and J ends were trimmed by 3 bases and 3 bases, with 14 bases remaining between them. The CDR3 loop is CASSMGPSEDYGYTF. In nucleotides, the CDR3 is TGTGCCAGTAGTATGGGGCCTTCAGAGGACTATGGCTACACCTTC.

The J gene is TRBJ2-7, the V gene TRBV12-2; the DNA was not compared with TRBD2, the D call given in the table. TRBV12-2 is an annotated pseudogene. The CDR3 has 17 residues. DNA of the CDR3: TGTGCAAGTCGCCTGAACAGCGGGGGACTCACCTTCGGCGAGCAGTACTTC. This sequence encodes CASRLNSGGLTFGEQYF.

Here the CDR3 reads CASTFDRVGGRAFF. For the CDR3, the DNA is TGCGCCAGCACCTTCGACAGGGTCGGTGGTAGGGCTTTCTTT. The gene calls are TRBV10-2 and TRBJ1-1, with TRBD1 identical over 7 bases. This CDR3 is 14 amino acids long. Germline-derived CDR1 and CDR2 are WSHSY and SAAADI. The junction had 16 bases not matched to a gene; V was cut back by 7 bases and J by 11 bases.

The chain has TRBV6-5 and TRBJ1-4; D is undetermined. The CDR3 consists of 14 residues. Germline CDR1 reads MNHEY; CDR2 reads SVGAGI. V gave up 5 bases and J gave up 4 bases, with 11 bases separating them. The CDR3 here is CASSRVGSNEKLFF. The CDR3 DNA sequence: TGTGCCAGCAGTCGGGTTGGTAGTAATGAAAAACTGTTTTTT.

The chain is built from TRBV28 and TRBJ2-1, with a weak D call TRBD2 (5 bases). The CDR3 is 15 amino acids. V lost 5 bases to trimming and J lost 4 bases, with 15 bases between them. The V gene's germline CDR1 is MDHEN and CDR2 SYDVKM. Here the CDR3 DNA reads TGTGCCAGCAGTATTGGTGTGCCGGGGTACAATGAGCAGTTCTTC. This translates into CASSIGVPGYNEQFF.

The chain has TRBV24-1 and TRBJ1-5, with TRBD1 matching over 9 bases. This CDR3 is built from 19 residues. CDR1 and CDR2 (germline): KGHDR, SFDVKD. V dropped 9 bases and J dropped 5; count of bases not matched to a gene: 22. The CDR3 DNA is TGTGCCACCGGGGCGGGGACAGGGATACGGCGTCCCCCGGATCAGCCCCAGCATTTT. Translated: CATGAGTGIRRPPDQPQHF.

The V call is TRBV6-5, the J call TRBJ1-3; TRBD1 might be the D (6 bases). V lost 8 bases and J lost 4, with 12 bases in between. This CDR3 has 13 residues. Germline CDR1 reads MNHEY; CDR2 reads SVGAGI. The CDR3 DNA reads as TGTGCCAGCGGAAACAGGGCCGGAAACACCATATATTTT. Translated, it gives CASGNRAGNTIYF.

The chain's CDR3 is CASRAGTSGLQETQYF. CDR3 nucleotides: TGTGCCAGCAGAGCCGGGACTAGCGGCCTCCAAGAGACCCAGTACTTC. This rearrangement joins TRBV2 to TRBJ2-5; 11 positions agree with TRBD2. The CDR3 length is 16 residues. Per germline, CDR1 SNHLY and CDR2 FYNNEI. V lost 6 bases and J lost 1; bases outside the gene matches: 7. Complete variable domain (other parts from reference TRBV2 and TRBJ2-5): EPEVTQTPSHQVTQMGQEVILRCVPISNHLYFYWYRQILGQKVEFLVSFYNNEISEKSEIFDDQFSVERPDGSNFTLKIRSTKLEDSAMYFCASRAGTSGLQETQYFGPGTRLLVL.